The present entry profiles one T cell receptor beta chain with its context. Mismatch with germline at one junction end may stem from a read error. This record comes from a study of blood T cells in healthy people across ages. Total RNA, at least 5.5 micrograms per sample, came from PBMCs. Primers used in a second PCR of roughly 7 to 12 cycles were a sample-barcoded 5' primer and a J-beta primer mix. In TCRdb, the 5' RACE reads were re-called with MiXCR into one record per CDR3 protein. The top ten clones hold less than 15% of a sample with about 620,000 distinct CDR3 sequences, approximately 52% of them seen once. Germline lookup yields CDR1 SGHKS and CDR2 YYEKEE (reference sequence). The CDR3 sequence is 14 residues long.

Material: blood. This chain links TRBV5-5 with TRBJ1-2; D unresolved. The receptor comes from an elderly woman in good health. The CDR3: CASSLGTANCGYTF. In nucleotides, the CDR3 is TGTGCCAGCAGCTTGGGGACGGCGAACTGTGGCTACACCTTC.